This T cell receptor beta chain originates from a study of post-analysis software for immune sequencing data. Whole-study results and caveats: TRBV5-6, TRBV5-1 and TRBV20-1 belonged to a set of five TRBV segments that were more frequent in patients than controls. Strong same-batch co-clustering of samples appeared with F measure clustering. Controls' normalized Chao1 diversity significantly exceeded that of multiple sclerosis patients.

TCR beta cDNA libraries had unique molecular identifiers. The source material, about 0.95 to 11 million T cells, gave rise to roughly 500,000 cDNA molecules. A single record per CDR3 protein comes from TCRdb applying MiXCR to the PCR reads. The table includes roughly 730,000 distinct CDR3 sequences, around 27% detected once. CDR1 is SGHTA, CDR2 FQGNSA, per germline. The CDR3 spans 15 residues. Trimming took 1 base from V and 3 from J, leaving 13 bases between them. This clonotype was observed a handful of times. Its matching antigen is unknown. Material: blood. This clonotype originated in a girl aged 10 to 17 with multiple sclerosis. The V and J genes are TRBV7-2 and TRBJ2-7; TRBD1 is a possible D gene (5 bases). CDR3 nucleotide sequence: TGTGCCAGCAGCTTAGTTCCAGGGATGGGCTACGAGCAGTACTTC. Translated: CASSLVPGMGYEQYF.